This T cell receptor (beta chain) was profiled in a study of T cell repertoires in aging, cancer and after chemotherapy. Study-wide background: Pre- and post-chemotherapy samples were paired from glioblastoma patients treated with temozolomide-based therapy.

By sample fraction, this clonotype is large (0.1 to 1%). Its antigen is not known. Peripheral blood genomic DNA, not sorted cells or RNA, was the template. Germline CDR1 reads SGHNT; CDR2 reads YENEEA. This CDR3 comprises 14 residues. J lost 2 bases, V lost 2 bases, and 2 bases had no gene match. Study outcomes and limitations: Untreated cancer patients had significantly lower blood TCR diversity than age-matched healthy donors. Healthy donors lost TCR diversity with age mainly through richness, cancer patients through richness and evenness.

Multiplex touch-down PCR with TRB-A/B primers amplified rearranged V-D-J TRB sequences. TCRdb re-derived calls from the multiplex PCR reads in MiXCR, one entry per CDR3 protein. The sample contains 1,400 or so distinct CDR3 sequences, roughly 20% of which appear only once. This sequence joins TRBV11-3 and TRBJ1-1; TRBD1 matches at 7 bases. The specimen was blood. This TCR derives from a human donor with a solid tumor. The CDR3 reads CASSLWDRNTEAFF. The CDR3 nucleotides read TGTGCCAGCAGCTTATGGGACAGAAACACTGAAGCTTTCTTT.